The 11 T cell receptor beta chains given below trace back to one sample, sequenced in a study of high-grade serous ovarian cancer treatment subgroups. Tumor samples were taken before definitive surgery or chemotherapy. Profiling relied on immunoSEQ multiplex PCR, and the TCRdb table lists in-frame clones only, not all of them. The data hold 4,500 to 6,000 clones, with 55% to 70% observed a single time. Sequencing used tumor tissue. The source is a human donor with high-grade serous ovarian cancer.

This clone came up once. V is TRBV5-1 and J is TRBJ1-2; TRBD1 matches 9 bases. Germline CDR1 and CDR2: SGHRS and YFSETQ. The CDR3 has 15 residues. With 3 bases clipped from V and 7 bases from J, the junction kept 10 bases outside the gene matches. For the CDR3, the DNA is TGCGCCAGCAGCTCTACGGGACAGGGCTCTGGTGGCTACACCTTC. Protein product: CASSSTGQGSGGYTF. Looking up the rest from reference TRBV5-1 and TRBJ1-2 gives the full variable domain: KAGVTQTPRYLIKTRGQQVTLSCSPISGHRSVSWYQQTPGQGLQFLFEYFSETQRNKGNFPGRFSGRQFSNSRSEMNVSTLELGDSALYLCASSSTGQGSGGYTFGSGTRLTVV.

This chain joins TRBV6-5 and TRBJ2-1, with TRBD2 matching 9 bases. Per germline, CDR1 MNHEY and CDR2 SVGAGI. The CDR3 spans 15 residues. The V and J ends lost 2 bases and 5 bases, in that order; junction bases with no gene match: 4. The CDR3 DNA reads TGTGCCAGCAGTTACGGGCGGGGGGGCCACAATGAGCAGTTCTTC. It is translated as CASSYGRGGHNEQFF.

In this sample, this clone turned up a few times. The chain combines TRBV18 with TRBJ1-2, with D hard to call. Germline V CDR1 and CDR2: KGHSH, LQKENI. This CDR3 spans 14 amino acids. Trimming removed 0 bases at V and 4 bases at J, with 9 bases between. DNA of the CDR3: TGTGCCAGCTCACCACCGATAGAAGGCTATGGCTACACCTTC. Protein: CASSPPIEGYGYTF.

The chain couples TRBV27 to TRBJ2-5; no clear D. Germline-derived CDR1 and CDR2 are MNHEY and SMNVEV (reference sequence). The CDR3 extends over 15 amino acids. Trimming cost V 2 bases and J 5 bases, with 15 bases left between them. CDR3 bases: TGTGCCAGCAGTTTAATCGGGTCCTACGCGGAGACCCAGTACTTC. Its translation: CASSLIGSYAETQYF.

This clone was found a few times. The rearrangement joins TRBV6-6 to TRBJ1-5; TRBD1 agrees at 7 bases. The CDR3 is 15 amino acids. Losses at the gene ends were 6 bases for V and 10 bases for J; bases not matched to a gene: 15. Germline-derived CDR1 and CDR2 are MNHNY and SVGAGI (reference sequence). The CDR3 bases are TGTGCCAGCAGCCAGACAGGGTCCCCTATCAATCCCCAGCATTTT. This encodes CASSQTGSPINPQHF.

The chain links TRBV5-5 to TRBJ2-3; D is possibly TRBD2 (6 bases). Germline loops: CDR1 SGHKS, CDR2 YYEKEE (reference sequence). CDR3 length equals 13 residues. V was cut by 6 bases and J by 2 bases, with 10 bases left in between. The CDR3 bases are TGTGCCAGCAATAGCGGAACCACAGATACGCAGTATTTT. Its translation: CASNSGTTDTQYF.

This chain uses TRBV5-1 with TRBJ1-2; a possible D gene is TRBD1 (6 bases). V lost 4 bases and J 7 bases, leaving 14 bases between the germline ends. The length of the CDR3 is 13 residues. Germline CDR1 is SGHRS and CDR2 is YFSETQ. CDR3 nucleotide sequence: TGCGCCAGCAGCCCGGGGGGGCAGGGTGGCTACACCTTC. It yields the protein CASSPGGQGGYTF.

The rearrangement uses TRBV28 and TRBJ1-1; D might be TRBD1 (5 bases). Trimming shortened V by 9 bases and J by 4 bases, and 15 bases separated the two germline ends. CDR1 and CDR2 (germline): MDHEN, SYDVKM. CDR3 length: 13 amino acids. The chain's CDR3 is CASRRVGSTEAFF. The CDR3 DNA reads as TGTGCCAGTCGCAGGGTAGGGAGCACTGAAGCTTTCTTT.

This chain joins TRBV28 and TRBJ1-5; tentatively, D is TRBD1 (6 bases). The CDR3 is 13 amino acids. Per germline, CDR1 MDHEN and CDR2 SYDVKM. Trimming cost V 6 bases and J 4 bases, with 10 bases left between them. This CDR3 reads CASRLQGNQPQHF. The CDR3 DNA reads as TGTGCCAGCAGGTTACAGGGAAATCAGCCCCAGCATTTT. The variable domain in full, with the rest retrieved from reference TRBV28 and TRBJ1-5, is DVKVTQSSRYLVKRTGEKVFLECVQDMDHENMFWYRQDPGLGLRLIYFSYDVKMKEKGDIPEGYSVSREKKERFSLILESASTNQTSMYLCASRLQGNQPQHFGDGTRLSIL.

The V and J genes are TRBV10-1 and TRBJ2-2; 12 bases line up with TRBD2. CDR3 length equals 15 residues. Germline assignment: CDR1 WNHNN and CDR2 SYGVQD (reference sequence). J gave up 7 bases and V 3 bases, and 3 bases lay outside the gene matches. In DNA, the CDR3 is TGCGCCAGCAGTGAACTAGCGGGAGGAGGCGGGGAGCTGTTTTTT. Protein sequence: CASSELAGGGGELFF.

This chain joins TRBV15 and TRBJ1-2; TRBD1 might be the D (6 bases). Germline CDR1 LNHNV, CDR2 YYDKDF (reference sequence). The CDR3 is 16 amino acids. V lost 5 bases, J lost 8 bases, and 24 bases lay in between. CDR3: CATSSPEGGVSVGYTF. Written as DNA, the CDR3 is TGTGCCACCAGCTCCCCGGAGGGGGGCGTTTCAGTGGGCTACACCTTC.